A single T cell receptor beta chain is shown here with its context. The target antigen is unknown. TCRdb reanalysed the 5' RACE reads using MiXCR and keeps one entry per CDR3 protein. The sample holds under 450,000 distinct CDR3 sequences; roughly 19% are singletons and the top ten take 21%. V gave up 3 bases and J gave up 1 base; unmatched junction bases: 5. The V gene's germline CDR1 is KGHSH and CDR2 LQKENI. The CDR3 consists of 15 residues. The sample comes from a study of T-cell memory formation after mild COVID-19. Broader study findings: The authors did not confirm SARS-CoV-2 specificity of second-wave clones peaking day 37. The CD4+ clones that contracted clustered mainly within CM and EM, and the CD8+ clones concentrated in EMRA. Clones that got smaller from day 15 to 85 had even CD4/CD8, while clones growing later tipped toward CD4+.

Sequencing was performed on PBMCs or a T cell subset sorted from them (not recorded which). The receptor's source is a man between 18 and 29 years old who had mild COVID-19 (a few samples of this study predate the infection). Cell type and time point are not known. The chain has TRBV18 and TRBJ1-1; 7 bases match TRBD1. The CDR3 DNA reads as TGTGCCAGCTCACCGATGACAGGGCCGAACACTGAAGCTTTCTTT. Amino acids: CASSPMTGPNTEAFF. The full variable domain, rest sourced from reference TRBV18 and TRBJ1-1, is NAGVMQNPRHLVRRRGQEARLRCSPMKGHSHVYWYRQLPEEGLKFMVYLQKENIIDESGMPKERFSAEFPKEGPSILRIQQVVRGDSAAYFCASSPMTGPNTEAFFGQGTRLTVV.